The TCR beta chain under discussion was sequenced for a study of T cell repertoires in cytomegalovirus infection. At the level of the study: Indications of both CMV infection and matching HLA type were provided by public TCR beta signatures. Study outcomes and limitations: Dominant in the ex vivo response were TCR beta clonotypes restricted by HLA-C and specific for CMV. Summed frequency of public TCR beta families distinguished CMV carriers with the relevant HLA.

MiXCR, applied by TCRdb to the reads, yields one record per CDR3 protein. The sample lists nearly 650,000 distinct CDR3 sequences, approximately 24% seen once, with roughly 8% in the top ten. This clonotype was seen only a few times. Its specificity is unknown. This clonotype was obtained from a human donor in good health (CMV status not recorded). Some clones in this sample may be carry-over from other donors' samples. Input material: CD8+ T cells from PBMCs.

The CDR3 sequence: CSARAGGSSDEQFF. The DNA for the CDR3 is TGCAGTGCTAGGGCGGGGGGGTCTTCGGATGAGCAGTTCTTC. The chain has TRBV20-1 and TRBJ2-1; 9 nucleotides align to TRBD2. Germline V gives CDR1 DFQATT, CDR2 SNEGSKA (reference sequence). V lost 3 bases to trimming and J lost 8 bases; unmatched junction nucleotides: 8. This CDR3 contains 14 residues.